This TCR beta chain comes out of a study of blood T cells in healthy people across ages. Study results and limitations: Underestimates were what the diversity estimates from one million T cells were considered to be. Naive CD4+ cells and diversity were both higher in long-lived donors than in aged donors.

There are 18 residues in the CDR3. J gave up 7 bases and V 2 bases, and 17 bases lay outside the gene matches. Germline V CDR1 and CDR2: MGHDK, SYGVNS. On this clonotype: The antigen remains undetermined.

The authors ran a second PCR of 7 to 11 cycles using a sample-barcoded 5' primer and a J-beta primer mix. A single record per CDR3 protein comes from TCRdb applying MiXCR to the 5' RACE reads. Of some 920,000 distinct CDR3 sequences in the sample, just over 50% are singletons; the top ten hold 20% to 25%. The clonotype comes from a woman aged 55-70 years in good health. This rearrangement joins TRBV25-1 to TRBJ2-7; the match to TRBD2 covers 10 bases. The sequenced sample was blood. The CDR3 DNA reads as TGTGCCAGCAGTGAACTAGGTGGTGGACTAGCGGCAAACAATGAGCAGTACTTC. It codes for CASSELGGGLAANNEQYF.